This T cell receptor (beta chain) was captured in a study of blood T cell repertoires in COVID-19 (dated by TCRdb to about 2020). For context, the study as a whole: The collaborator samples originated in the United States, Italy and Spain and spanned the acute and convalescent phases of COVID-19. The material from the prospective study consisted of cDNA or gDNA derived from T cells, B-cell-depleted T cells, or PBMCs. Subjects who had been exposed to COVID-19, were actively infected with it, or had recovered from it provided the deeply sampled blood TCRbeta repertoires that made up the dataset. The samples were drawn from the first 160 participants of the ongoing ImmuneRACE study and from over 950 subjects provided by 6 global collaborators. Where available, HLA class I and class II types were taken from metadata supplied by the sample provider and were not determined by assay-based typing. The repertoires were released in a freely available public database intended as a resource for research on the immune response to SARS-CoV-2. The sample metadata nearly always contained a de-identified subject ID, COVID-19 status, age in years and sex.

Overall study results and their limits: Clinical and demographic metadata were provided uncurated, with the amount varying by source and participant.

TCRbeta CDR3 regions were amplified from genomic DNA using the immunoSEQ Assay, a bias-controlled multiplex PCR. The study's own analysis went as follows. Nucleated cell counts per sample were estimated from amplification of reference gene primers within the assay. To quantify the absolute abundance of each unique TCRbeta CDR3 rearrangement, sequence reads were collapsed and filtered. Productive Simpson clonality was computed per sample as the square root of Simpson's diversity index over productive rearrangements. TCRdb mirrors the immuneACCESS table, restricted to in-frame sequences. Some clones are absent from its copies; in checked studies, under half trace to an unresolved V gene, and the reason for the others is unknown. V, J and clone size are taken as reported in that table, and D and trimming were inferred from the DNA itself. Recorded for this sample are roughly 91,000 clones; roughly 89% of them occurred a single time. The ten top clones hold roughly 1.9% of the sample.

Comment on this clone: Its antigen is currently not known. No base quality information exists; no much larger clone differs at one position.

Collaborating institutions collected whole blood in K2EDTA tubes following their own protocols. Collaborator samples were shipped for TCRbeta analysis as frozen whole blood, isolated PBMCs, or DNA extracted from either sample type. The CDR3 runs 15 residues from the cysteine to the phenylalanine. Only the CDR3 DNA stays, 45 bases, in frame from base 1. V was cut back by 3 bases and J by 4 bases, leaving a gap of 16 bases between them. As encoded in the germline V gene (reference sequence), CDR1 is SEHNR while CDR2 is FQNEAQ. The material sequenced was peripheral blood. The source is a man aged 65 to 85 with active or convalescent COVID-19. In this chain, TRBV7-9 is recombined with TRBJ2-7; TRBD1 is possibly the D segment (6 matching bases). The encoded CDR3 is CASSLIARGNYEQYF. At the DNA level, the sequence is TGTGCCAGCAGCTTGATCGCCAGGGGAAATTACGAGCAGTACTTC.